This TCR beta chain was identified in a study of human T cells and chemical hapten exposure. The V gene end was trimmed by 4 bases and the J gene end by 3 bases; junction bases not matched to a gene: 7. CDR1 and CDR2 from the germline V gene are LGHDT and YNNKEL (reference sequence). The CDR3 is 17 residues long. Time point given: patch test 2, 6 weeks after DPC sensitization. Treatment: therapeutic diphenylcyclopropenone sensitization with weekly scalp DPC. Researchers sampled blood before each patch test went on. TCRdb re-derived calls from the RACE reads in MiXCR, one entry per CDR3 protein. In the table there are approximately 120,000 distinct CDR3 sequences, 9.2% of which are singletons.

This chain links TRBV3-1 with TRBJ2-5; 14 bases line up with TRBD2. Sequencing used whole blood, obtained in connection with sensitization to the hapten diphenylcyclopropenone (DPC). The sequence derives from a middle-aged woman with alopecia areata. Some clones in this sample may be carry-over from other donors' samples. The CDR3 sequence is CASSPTSGGGWEETQYF. For the CDR3, the DNA is TGTGCCAGCAGCCCGACTAGCGGGGGGGGATGGGAAGAGACCCAGTACTTC.